The 3 T cell receptor beta chains in this list originate from one sample, sequenced in a study of cytomegalovirus exposure and HLA in healthy donors. The PCR ran on 60 Vbeta and 13 Jbeta primers. Sequencing was performed with immunoSEQ multiplex PCR; in TCRdb, only in-frame clones are kept and a portion is missing. The repertoire includes fewer than 200,000 clones, roughly 73% of them detected once, and approximately 2% sits in the top ten. Specimen: PBMCs. The receptors were sampled from a woman aged 25 to 45 in good health and CMV-seronegative.

The chain is built from TRBV4-1 and TRBJ2-4; TRBD2 matches 8 bases. J lost 7 bases, V lost 1 base, and 9 bases had no gene match. This CDR3 has 16 amino acids. In germline, CDR1 is MGHRA, CDR2 YSYEKL. The CDR3: CASSQASGLAPNIQYF. CDR3 bases: TGCGCCAGCAGCCAAGCTAGTGGACTAGCTCCCAACATTCAGTACTTC.

This clone has a single count. CDR3 in amino acids: CASSLERRYEQYF. CDR3 nucleotides: TGTGCCAGCAGCTTAGAACGGCGGTATGAGCAGTACTTC. The gene calls are TRBV7-2 and TRBJ2-7; no clear D. From germline, CDR1 is SGHTA and CDR2 FQGNSA. Deletions cut 1 base from V and 7 bases from J, with 11 bases between. CDR3 length: 13 amino acids.

The rearrangement joins TRBV19 to TRBJ2-7; TRBD1 aligns across 7 bases. The CDR3 consists of 15 residues. The junction had 7 bases not matched to a gene; V was cut back by 2 bases and J by 3 bases. Germline V lookup: CDR1 LNHDA, CDR2 SQIVND (reference sequence). This CDR3 is CASSIYWGQIYEQYF. As DNA, the CDR3 is TGTGCCAGTAGTATATATTGGGGACAGATCTACGAGCAGTACTTC.